The next 25 T cell receptor beta chains were all read from a single sample in a study of cytomegalovirus exposure and HLA in healthy donors. PCR involved 60 Vbeta and 13 Jbeta primers. Assay: immunoSEQ multiplex PCR; the TCRdb copy retains only in-frame clones and omits some. The table shows around 200,000 clones, with around nine tenths occurring only once. The material sequenced was PBMCs. These receptors all come from a woman aged 25 to 39 in good health and CMV-seronegative.

This clone was detected only once. The chain links TRBV19 to TRBJ2-7, with TRBD2 matching over 11 bases. Germline-derived CDR1 and CDR2 are LNHDA and SQIVND (reference sequence). The CDR3 is 16 residues long. V shed 5 bases, J shed 3 bases, and the junction held 9 bases outside the gene matches. CDR3 in DNA: TGTGCCAGTAGTTTAAAAACTAGCGGGGGATACTACGAGCAGTACTTC. Translating it yields CASSLKTSGGYYEQYF.

The chain couples TRBV7-2 to TRBJ2-1; D gene ambiguous. Trimming left V 6 bases short and J 6 bases short, with 18 bases between. CDR3 length equals 15 residues. In germline, CDR1 is SGHTA, CDR2 FQGNSA. The CDR3 nucleotides are TGTGCCAGCAGTTACCAGGTTCGATCAAGCAATGAGCAGTTCTTC. Translated, it gives CASSYQVRSSNEQFF. The full variable domain, in which reference TRBV7-2 and TRBJ2-1 provide the parts outside the CDR3, is GAGVSQSPSNKVTEKGKDVELRCDPISGHTALYWYRQSLGQGLEFLIYFQGNSAPDKSGLPSDRFSAERTGGSVSTLTIQRTQQEDSAVYLCASSYQVRSSNEQFFGPGTRLTVL.

This clone was picked up one time. J is TRBJ2-5 and V is TRBV6-6; 10 nucleotides align to TRBD1. Germline V gene data show CDR1 as MNHNY and CDR2 as SVGAGI (reference sequence). The CDR3 length is 14 residues. The V segment lost 6 bases and the J segment 4 bases; nucleotides outside the gene matches: 5. The CDR3 reads CASRLRDRGETQYF. The CDR3 DNA reads TGTGCCAGCAGACTCCGGGACAGGGGAGAGACCCAGTACTTC.

The rearrangement links TRBV28 to TRBJ1-5, with a tentative D call TRBD1 (5 bases). The CDR3 consists of 14 residues. Germline lookup yields CDR1 MDHEN and CDR2 SYDVKM. The V end was cut by 3 bases, the J end by 7 bases, with 13 bases between. The CDR3 coding sequence is TGTGCCAGCAGTTTCACAGGAAGAGTCCAGCCCCAGCATTTT. Amino acid sequence: CASSFTGRVQPQHF.

V is TRBV15 and J is TRBJ2-1, with 8 positions matching TRBD2. This CDR3 spans 15 amino acids. Germline CDR1 and CDR2: LNHNV and YYDKDF (reference sequence). J lost 5 bases, V lost 5 bases, and 8 bases had no gene match. CDR3 in amino acids: CATSRRLARDNEQFF. In DNA form, the CDR3 reads TGTGCCACCAGCCGTCGACTAGCGAGAGACAATGAGCAGTTCTTC.

A note on this clone: One end of the junction does not line up with germline, which may come from a read error. The rearrangement uses TRBV7-3 and TRBJ2-5; D possibly corresponds to TRBD2 (5 bases). Germline CDR1 SGHTA, CDR2 FQGTGA. CDR3 length: 13 amino acids. This CDR3 is CASSRTGWETPNF. DNA for the CDR3: TGTGCCAGCAGTCGGACCGGGTGGGAGACCCCTAACTTC.

The rearrangement joins TRBV7-2 to TRBJ2-3, with 11 nucleotides matching TRBD2. Germline V lookup: CDR1 SGHTA, CDR2 FQGNSA. V shed 2 bases, J shed 2 bases, and the junction held 6 bases outside the gene matches. The length of the CDR3 is 17 residues. The CDR3 here is CASSLKRTSGPTDTQYF. The CDR3 DNA reads TGTGCCAGCAGCTTAAAAAGGACTAGCGGGCCCACAGATACGCAGTATTTT. Full variable domain (remainder filled in from reference TRBV7-2 and TRBJ2-3): GAGVSQSPSNKVTEKGKDVELRCDPISGHTALYWYRQSLGQGLEFLIYFQGNSAPDKSGLPSDRFSAERTGGSVSTLTIQRTQQEDSAVYLCASSLKRTSGPTDTQYFGPGTRLTVL.

The chain links TRBV28 to TRBJ1-5; D unclear. Germline lookup yields CDR1 MDHEN and CDR2 SYDVKM. Trimming left V 6 bases short and J 1 base short, with 13 bases between. This CDR3 is 15 amino acids long. CDR3 sequence (DNA): TGTGCCAGCAGAACTCGGGAGGGCAGCAATCAGCCCCAGCATTTT. Its translation: CASRTREGSNQPQHF.

V gene TRBV7-2 combines with J gene TRBJ1-2; D uncertain. V lost 1 base and J 6 bases, leaving 9 bases between the germline ends. Germline-derived CDR1 and CDR2 are SGHTA and FQGNSA. This CDR3 region has 13 residues. The CDR3 nucleotides read TGTGCCAGCAGCTTAGGAGGGTCTAATGGCTACACCTTC. It specifies CASSLGGSNGYTF.

V usage is TRBV27 and J usage is TRBJ2-1; 9 bases fit TRBD1. V dropped 3 bases and J dropped 7; count of bases not matched to a gene: 7. The length of the CDR3 is 15 residues. Germline CDR1 is MNHEY and CDR2 is SMNVEV (reference sequence). The CDR3 nucleotides are TGTGCCAGCAGTTTGGGACAGGGCGTTGGAAATGAGCAGTTCTTC. Its translation is CASSLGQGVGNEQFF.

The DNA of the CDR3 is TGTGCCAGCAGCCAAGTCTCCCTTGAAAGTTTAGGGGTGCGTGAAGCTTTCTTT. As protein: CASSQVSLESLGVREAFF. This chain links TRBV4-2 with TRBJ1-1; D may be TRBD1 (5 bases). Looked up from germline, CDR1 is LGHNA and CDR2 is YNFKEQ. Deletions cut 1 base from V and 7 bases from J, with 25 bases between. The length of the CDR3 is 18 residues.

The rearrangement links TRBV2 to TRBJ2-3, with D possibly being TRBD1 (6 bases). The germline V gene encodes CDR1 SNHLY and CDR2 FYNNEI. The CDR3 extends over 18 amino acids. The V and J ends lost 5 bases and 1 base respectively, with 22 bases between them. CDR3 nucleotides: TGTGCCAGCAGTTCGGGGTACAGGGTAATTAAACGCACAGATACGCAGTATTTT. Its translation is CASSSGYRVIKRTDTQYF.

V is TRBV5-1 and J is TRBJ1-6; the D is unclear. Germline CDR1 is SGHRS and CDR2 is YFSETQ. Trimming left V 3 bases short and J 3 bases short, with 7 bases between. The CDR3 has 14 amino acids. CDR3 loop: CASSSENYNSPLHF. CDR3 nucleotide sequence: TGCGCCAGCAGCTCCGAGAACTATAATTCACCCCTCCACTTT. The variable domain in full, with the rest retrieved from reference TRBV5-1 and TRBJ1-6, is KAGVTQTPRYLIKTRGQQVTLSCSPISGHRSVSWYQQTPGQGLQFLFEYFSETQRNKGNFPGRFSGRQFSNSRSEMNVSTLELGDSALYLCASSSENYNSPLHFGNGTRLTVT.

V is TRBV5-1 and J is TRBJ2-5, with 13 positions matching TRBD2. V lost 3 bases, J lost 5 bases, and 7 bases stayed unmatched. The CDR3 contains 16 residues. The germline gives CDR1 SGHRS, CDR2 YFSETQ. CDR3 bases: TGCGCCAGCAGCTACGGACTAGCGGGAGAAAGGGAGACCCAGTACTTC. This gives the protein CASSYGLAGERETQYF.

Concerning this clone: One end of the junction does not line up with germline, which may come from a read error. The chain links TRBV27 to TRBJ2-1, with D uncertain. The CDR3 length is 14 residues. The germline V gene encodes CDR1 MNHEY and CDR2 SMNVEV (reference sequence). The CDR3 DNA sequence: TGTGCCAGCAGTTTAGGGCAGAATTACATTGAGCAGTTCTTC. Protein sequence: CASSLGQNYIEQFF.

The chain employs TRBV11-2 and TRBJ2-7, with D possibly being TRBD2 (6 bases). This CDR3 spans 14 amino acids. Trimming pared 4 bases from V and 9 bases from J, leaving 19 bases between. Germline assignment: CDR1 SGHAT and CDR2 FQNNGV. The CDR3 loop reads CASSYGGVGFGQYF. CDR3 DNA sequence: TGTGCCAGCAGCTACGGAGGGGTGGGCTTTGGGCAGTACTTC.

The genes are TRBV10-1 and TRBJ1-1; TRBD1 matches at 7 bases. The germline CDR1 and CDR2 sequences are WNHNN and SYGVQD (reference sequence). V was clipped by 6 bases and J by 3 bases; unmatched bases: 4. CDR3 length: 13 amino acids. The CDR3 loop reads CASRTGQDTEAFF. The CDR3 bases are TGCGCCAGCAGGACAGGGCAAGACACTGAAGCTTTCTTT.

V is TRBV6-1 and J is TRBJ1-2, with 8 bases that match TRBD1. Germline CDR1 MNHNS, CDR2 SASEGT. V lost 4 bases and J lost 7; bases outside the gene matches: 11. The CDR3 has 15 residues. For the CDR3, the DNA is TGTGCCAGCAGTGTAGAGACAGGGGTGATACCTGGCTACACCTTC. The encoded protein is CASSVETGVIPGYTF.

This clone was seen just once. V and J are TRBV5-1 and TRBJ2-5; a weak D match, TRBD1 (6 bases). The tail of the sequence fits TRBJ2-7 better, so the J call may be wrong. The germline CDR1 and CDR2 sequences are SGHRS and YFSETQ. This CDR3 has 13 amino acids. The CDR3 region has the DNA TGCGCCAGCAGCCCACAGGGATCCTACGAGCAGTACTTC. It specifies CASSPQGSYEQYF.

This clone appeared a single time. The V call is TRBV2, the J call TRBJ1-1; D might be TRBD1 (6 bases). Germline CDR1 and CDR2: SNHLY and FYNNEI. The germline V and J ends were trimmed by 4 bases and 11 bases, with 11 bases remaining between them. The CDR3 spans 11 residues. CDR3: CASSGYRDAFF. The CDR3 DNA reads TGTGCCAGCAGTGGCTACAGGGATGCTTTCTTT. The full variable domain, with the rest looked up from reference TRBV2 and TRBJ1-1, is EPEVTQTPSHQVTQMGQEVILRCVPISNHLYFYWYRQILGQKVEFLVSFYNNEISEKSEIFDDQFSVERPDGSNFTLKIRSTKLEDSAMYFCASSGYRDAFFGQGTRLTVV.

The chain recombines TRBV29-1 with TRBJ2-2; 9 bases align to TRBD1. This CDR3 is built from 13 residues. Germline trimming cut 7 bases from V and 3 bases from J; bases unmatched to any gene: 3. The germline CDR1 and CDR2 sequences are SQVTM and ANQGSEA. The CDR3 reads CSADRGDTGELFF. CDR3 DNA sequence: TGCAGCGCCGACAGGGGGGACACCGGGGAGCTGTTTTTT.

The chain combines TRBV27 with TRBJ1-1, with 7 bases identical to TRBD1. After removal of 7 bases from V and 7 bases from J, the junction contained 12 bases not matched to a gene. This CDR3 is built from 14 residues. CDR1 MNHEY and CDR2 SMNVEV come from the germline V gene (reference sequence). As DNA, the CDR3 is TGTGCCAGCACCGTTTGCCGGGACAGAAATGAAGCTTTCTTT. It specifies CASTVCRDRNEAFF.

This rearrangement joins TRBV18 to TRBJ2-7, with 7 nucleotides matching TRBD1. The germline CDR1 and CDR2 sequences are KGHSH and LQKENI. After removal of 3 bases from V and 4 bases from J, the junction contained 3 bases not matched to a gene. The length of the CDR3 is 13 residues. The CDR3 region is CASSPTGSYEQYF. In DNA form, the CDR3 reads TGTGCCAGCTCACCGACAGGGTCTTACGAGCAGTACTTC.

This chain connects TRBV5-5 to TRBJ2-1; 8 bases are a match to TRBD1. CDR1 and CDR2 (germline): SGHKS, YYEKEE (reference sequence). The CDR3 is made up of 14 amino acids. The J segment lost 6 bases and the V segment lost 3 bases, leaving 5 bases of the junction unmatched. CDR3 residues: CASSWTGPGNEQFF. CDR3 DNA: TGTGCCAGCAGCTGGACAGGGCCGGGCAATGAGCAGTTCTTC.

The chain joins TRBV13 to TRBJ1-4, with TRBD1 as a possible D gene (6 bases). V lost 2 bases and J lost 8, with 15 bases in between. Per the germline V gene, CDR1 is PRHDT and CDR2 is FYEKMQ (reference sequence). The CDR3 runs to 15 residues. The CDR3 coding sequence is TGTGCCAGCAGCTTATACTCTGGGGGCGGCGAAAAACTGTTTTTT. Amino acid sequence: CASSLYSGGGEKLFF. Combining the CDR3 with reference TRBV13 and TRBJ1-4 gives the whole variable domain AAGVIQSPRHLIKEKRETATLKCYPIPRHDTVYWYQQGPGQDPQFLISFYEKMQSDKGSIPDRFSAQQFSDYHSELNMSSLELGDSALYFCASSLYSGGGEKLFFGSGTQLSVL.